The TCR beta chain described here comes from a study of blood T cell repertoires in COVID-19 (TCRdb year 2020). About the full investigation: Samples from collaborators originated in the United States, Italy and Spain and spanned both the acute and convalescent phases of COVID-19. The prospective study material was composed of cDNA or gDNA derived from T cells, B-cell-depleted T cells, or PBMCs. The dataset comprised deeply sampled blood TCRbeta repertoires from subjects exposed to, actively infected with, or recovered from COVID-19. A freely available public database, intended as a resource for researchers studying the immune response to SARS-CoV-2, is where the repertoires were released. The samples were drawn from two sources: the first 160 participants of the ongoing ImmuneRACE study, and approximately 1,300 subjects contributed by 6 global collaborators. Nearly every sample came with metadata listing a de-identified subject ID, COVID-19 status, age in years and sex. Where HLA class I and class II types were available, the types were taken from metadata supplied by the sample provider, not from assay-based typing. Broad study findings and their caveats: How much clinical and demographic metadata was included differed by source and by participant, and the metadata was provided uncurated.

Collaborating institutions collected whole blood in K2EDTA tubes following their own protocols. Collaborator samples were shipped for TCRbeta analysis as frozen whole blood, isolated PBMCs, or DNA extracted from either sample type. The junction carries 13 bases between V and J, which are trimmed by 4 bases and 7 bases respectively. Inclusive of the bounding cysteine and phenylalanine, the CDR3 is 13 residues long. Only the CDR3 region is kept as DNA, spanning 39 bases read in frame from base 1. The germline V gene (reference sequence) supplies CDR1 MNHNY and CDR2 SVGAGI. TCRbeta CDR3 regions were amplified from genomic DNA using the immunoSEQ Assay, a bias-controlled multiplex PCR. Per the source publication's procedure: The number of nucleated cells in each sample was estimated by amplification of reference gene primers within the assay. To quantify the absolute abundance of each unique TCRbeta CDR3 rearrangement, sequence reads were collapsed and filtered. Productive Simpson clonality was computed per sample as the square root of Simpson's diversity index over productive rearrangements. TCRdb carries this immuneACCESS record with in-frame sequences only. Its versions omit some clonotypes, under half of them owing to an unresolved V gene in the studies checked, with the rest unexplained. The V and J calls and clone size come from that table; D and trimming were worked out from the DNA. Present in this sample are roughly 140,000 clones, approximately 80% of which were seen just once. The ten top clones hold 3.5% to 4.5% of the sample.

With respect to this clone: Its antigen has not been determined. No clone much larger than this one lies a single base away; base qualities are absent.

The sequence is built from TRBV6-6 and TRBJ2-5, and the D gene may be TRBD1, 6 bases matching. Sequencing was done on a sample of peripheral blood. The TCR was taken from a woman of 80 years or more with acute or convalescent COVID-19. In nucleotides, the sequence is TGTGCCAGCAGTTCCACAGGGTTTGGGACCCAGTACTTC. This sequence encodes CASSSTGFGTQYF.